The 5 T cell receptor beta chains presented below share a single source sample, sequenced in a study of neoadjuvant anti-PD-1 for oral cavity cancer. Measured with immunoSEQ multiplex PCR; TCRdb has only the in-frame clones, and not every one. Among more than 11,000 clones listed, under 85% were seen once. Time point denoted: after neoadjuvant nivolumab, at surgical resection. The source was PBMCs, collected after nivolumab (anti-PD-1) treatment. The receptor set was obtained from a person aged 35 to 85 with oral cavity squamous cell carcinoma.

The count of this clone is one. The V call is TRBV5-1, the J call TRBJ1-5; a possible D gene is TRBD1 (6 bases). V was pared by 0 bases and J by 10 bases, with 14 bases between. Per the germline V gene, CDR1 is SGHRS and CDR2 is YFSETQ. The CDR3 totals 14 residues. CDR3 residues: CASSLEGHLNPQHF. CDR3 bases: TGCGCCAGCAGCTTGGAGGGACACCTTAACCCCCAGCATTTT.

The chain couples TRBV11-2 to TRBJ2-3, with D hard to call. The germline V and J ends were trimmed by 3 bases and 4 bases, with 8 bases remaining between them. Germline lookup yields CDR1 SGHAT and CDR2 FQNNGV. This CDR3 comprises 13 residues. The CDR3 nucleotides read TGTGCCAGCAGCTTCCAGGTACCAGATACGCAGTATTTT. Protein sequence: CASSFQVPDTQYF.

The chain combines TRBV4-1 with TRBJ2-1; a weak D match, TRBD2 (6 bases). The germline V gene encodes CDR1 MGHRA and CDR2 YSYEKL. This CDR3 comprises 16 residues. The V end lost 1 base, the J end lost 6 bases, and 16 bases lay between the germline ends. As DNA, the CDR3 is TGCGCCAGCAGCCAAGGAAGGCGGAGGGTAGTCAATGAGCAGTTCTTC. Residues: CASSQGRRRVVNEQFF.

This clone was detected a few times. The chain has TRBV7-9 and TRBJ2-7, with 8 bases aligning to TRBD2. Germline V lookup: CDR1 SEHNR, CDR2 FQNEAQ (reference sequence). The CDR3 contains 15 residues. The trim removed 5 bases at V and 2 bases at J, leaving 8 bases unmatched. CDR3 nucleotide sequence: TGTGCCAGCAGCCCCCCGGGGGGGAGTGCCTACGAGCAGTACTTC. It specifies CASSPPGGSAYEQYF.

This clone was counted a few times. The chain has TRBV6-6 and TRBJ1-1; 8 bases map to TRBD1. Unmatched junction bases numbered 5, after V lost 0 bases and J lost 5 bases. Looked up from germline, CDR1 is MNHNY and CDR2 is SVGAGI (reference sequence). The CDR3 is made up of 15 amino acids. CDR3 amino acids: CASSYSRRTGTEAFF. The DNA of the CDR3 is TGTGCCAGCAGTTACTCCCGCCGGACAGGGACTGAAGCTTTCTTT.